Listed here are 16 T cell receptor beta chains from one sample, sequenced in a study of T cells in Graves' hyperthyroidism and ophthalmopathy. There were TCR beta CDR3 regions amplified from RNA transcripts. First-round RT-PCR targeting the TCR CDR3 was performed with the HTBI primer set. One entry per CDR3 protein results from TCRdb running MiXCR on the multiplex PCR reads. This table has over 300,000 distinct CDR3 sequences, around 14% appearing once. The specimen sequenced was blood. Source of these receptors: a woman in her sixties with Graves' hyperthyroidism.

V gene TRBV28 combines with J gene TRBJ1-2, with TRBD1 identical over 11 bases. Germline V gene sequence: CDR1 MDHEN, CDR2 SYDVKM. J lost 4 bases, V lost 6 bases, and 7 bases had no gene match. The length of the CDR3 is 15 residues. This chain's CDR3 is CASRLGTGGTYGYTF. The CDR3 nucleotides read TGTGCCAGCAGATTGGGGACAGGGGGAACCTATGGCTACACCTTC.

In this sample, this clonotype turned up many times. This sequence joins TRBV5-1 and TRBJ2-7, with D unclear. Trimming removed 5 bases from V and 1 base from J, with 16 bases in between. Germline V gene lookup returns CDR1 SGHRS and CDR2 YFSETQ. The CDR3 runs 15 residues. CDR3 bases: TGCGCCAGCAGTTATTCCCTCGGCGGATCCTACGAGCAGTACTTC. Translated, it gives CASSYSLGGSYEQYF.

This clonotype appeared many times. CDR3 sequence: CASSLRTSGSADTQYF. CDR3 bases: TGCGCCAGCAGCTTACGGACTAGCGGGAGTGCAGATACGCAGTATTTT. This chain links TRBV5-1 with TRBJ2-3; 13 positions agree with TRBD2. The CDR3 consists of 16 residues. Trimming took 2 bases from V and 4 from J; bases not matched to a gene: 4. Germline V gene data show CDR1 as SGHRS and CDR2 as YFSETQ.

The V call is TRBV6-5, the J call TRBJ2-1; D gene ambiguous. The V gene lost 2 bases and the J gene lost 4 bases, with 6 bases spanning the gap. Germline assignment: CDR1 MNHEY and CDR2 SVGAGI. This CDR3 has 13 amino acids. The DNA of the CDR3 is TGTGCCAGCAGTTACGAGGCATACAATGAGCAGTTCTTC. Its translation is CASSYEAYNEQFF.

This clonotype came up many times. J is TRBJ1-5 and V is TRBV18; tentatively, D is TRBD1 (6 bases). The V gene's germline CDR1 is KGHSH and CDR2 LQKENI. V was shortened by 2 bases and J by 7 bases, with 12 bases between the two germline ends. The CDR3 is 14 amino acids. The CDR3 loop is CASSPTGLLQPQHF. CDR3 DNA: TGTGCCAGCTCACCAACAGGGCTGTTACAGCCCCAGCATTTT.

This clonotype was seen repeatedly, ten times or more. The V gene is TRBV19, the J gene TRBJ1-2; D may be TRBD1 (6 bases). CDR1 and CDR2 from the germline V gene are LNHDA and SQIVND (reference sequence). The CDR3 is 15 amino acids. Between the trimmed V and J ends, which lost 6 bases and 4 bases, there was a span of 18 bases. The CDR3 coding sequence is TGTGCCAGTAGCCCCGGGGGGGGCGCAGGCTATGGCTACACCTTC. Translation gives CASSPGGGAGYGYTF.

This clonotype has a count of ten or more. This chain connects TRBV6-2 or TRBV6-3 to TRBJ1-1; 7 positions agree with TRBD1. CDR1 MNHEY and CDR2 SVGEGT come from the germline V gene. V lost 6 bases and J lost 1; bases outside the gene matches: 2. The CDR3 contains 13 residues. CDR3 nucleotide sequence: TGTGCCAGCAGACAGGGGACGAACACTGAAGCTTTCTTT. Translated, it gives CASRQGTNTEAFF.

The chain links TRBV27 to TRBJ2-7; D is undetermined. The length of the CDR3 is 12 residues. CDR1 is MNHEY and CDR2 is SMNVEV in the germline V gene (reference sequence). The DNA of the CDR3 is TGTGCAATCAAGAAAGGGTCCGGCGAGCAGTACTTC. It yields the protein CAIKKGSGEQYF.

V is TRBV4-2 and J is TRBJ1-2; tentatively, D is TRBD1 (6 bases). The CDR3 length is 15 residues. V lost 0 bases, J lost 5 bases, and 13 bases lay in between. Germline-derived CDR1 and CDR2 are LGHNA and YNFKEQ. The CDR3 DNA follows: TGTGCCAGCAGCCAAGATATTGCGACAGGATATGGCTACACCTTC. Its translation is CASSQDIATGYGYTF.

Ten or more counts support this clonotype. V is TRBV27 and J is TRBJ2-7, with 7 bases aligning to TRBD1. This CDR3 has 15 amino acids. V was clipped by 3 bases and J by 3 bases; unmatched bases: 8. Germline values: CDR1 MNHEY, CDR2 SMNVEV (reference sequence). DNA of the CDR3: TGTGCCAGCAGTTTTTCGTCAGGGGGTAGCTACGAGCAGTACTTC. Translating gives CASSFSSGGSYEQYF.

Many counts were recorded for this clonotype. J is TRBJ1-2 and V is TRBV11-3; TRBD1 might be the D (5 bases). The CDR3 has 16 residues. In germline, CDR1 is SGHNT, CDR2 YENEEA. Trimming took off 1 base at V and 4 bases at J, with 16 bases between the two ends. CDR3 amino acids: CASSLGVGRGSYGYTF. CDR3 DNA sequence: TGTGCCAGCAGCTTAGGCGTGGGAAGGGGCTCCTATGGCTACACCTTC.

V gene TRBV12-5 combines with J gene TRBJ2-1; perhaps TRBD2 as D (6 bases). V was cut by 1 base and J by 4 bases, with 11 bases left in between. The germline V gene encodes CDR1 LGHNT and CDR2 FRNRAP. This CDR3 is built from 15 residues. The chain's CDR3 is CASGLGPAGYNEQFF. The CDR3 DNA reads TGTGCTAGTGGTTTGGGTCCAGCGGGTTACAATGAGCAGTTCTTC.

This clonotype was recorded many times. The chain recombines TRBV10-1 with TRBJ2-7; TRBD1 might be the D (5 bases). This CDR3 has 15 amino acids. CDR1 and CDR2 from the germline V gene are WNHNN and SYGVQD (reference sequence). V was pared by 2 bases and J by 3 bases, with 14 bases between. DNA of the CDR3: TGCGCCAGCAGTGAGGCAACAGGTTCCCTCTACGAGCAGTACTTC. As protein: CASSEATGSLYEQYF.

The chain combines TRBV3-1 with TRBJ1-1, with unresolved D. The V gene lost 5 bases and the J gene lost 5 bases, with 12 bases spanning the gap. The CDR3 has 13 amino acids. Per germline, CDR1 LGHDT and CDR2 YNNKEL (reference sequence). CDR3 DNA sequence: TGTGCCAGCAGCGCCCGGACTGGGACTGAAGCTTTCTTT. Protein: CASSARTGTEAFF.

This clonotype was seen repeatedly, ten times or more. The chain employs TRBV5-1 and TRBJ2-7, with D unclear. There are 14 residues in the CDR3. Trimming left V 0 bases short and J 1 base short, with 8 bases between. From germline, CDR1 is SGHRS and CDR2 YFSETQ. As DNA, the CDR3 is TGCGCCAGCAGCTTGGTCGACCCGTCCTACGAGCAGTACTTC. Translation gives CASSLVDPSYEQYF.

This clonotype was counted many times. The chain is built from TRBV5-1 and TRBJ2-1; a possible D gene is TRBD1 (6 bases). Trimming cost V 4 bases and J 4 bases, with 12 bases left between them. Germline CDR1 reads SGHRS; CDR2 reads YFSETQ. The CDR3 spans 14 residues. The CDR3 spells CASSADREYNEQFF. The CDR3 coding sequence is TGCGCCAGCAGCGCGGACAGAGAATACAATGAGCAGTTCTTC.